One sample yielded the 9 T cell receptor beta chains listed below, sequenced in a study of blood T cell repertoires in COVID-19. Sequencing used immunoSEQ multiplex PCR; TCRdb keeps in-frame clones, though not all of them. Here the sample spans about 61,000 clones, about 90% being singletons. Source material: peripheral blood. The receptors were gathered from an elderly man in a cohort sampled during active COVID-19.

This sequence joins TRBV5-1 and TRBJ1-1, with D possibly TRBD1 on 6 matching bases. V lost 3 bases, J lost 0 bases, and 15 bases lay in between. This CDR3 has 16 amino acids. CDR1 and CDR2 (germline): SGHRS, YFSETQ. The CDR3 protein is CASSWGHNSMNTEAFF. In DNA form, the CDR3 reads TGCGCCAGCAGCTGGGGACACAACTCAATGAACACTGAAGCTTTCTTT.

The V and J genes are TRBV9 and TRBJ2-5; possibly TRBD2 for D (6 bases). Germline CDR1 is SGDLS and CDR2 is YYNGEE. V lost 3 bases to trimming and J lost 0 bases, with 9 bases between them. The CDR3 runs to 14 residues. The CDR3 nucleotides read TGTGCCAGCAGCGGGGGACTGTACCAAGAGACCCAGTACTTC. Amino acids: CASSGGLYQETQYF.

The V call is TRBV5-5, the J call TRBJ2-1, with 8 bases lining up with TRBD1. V lost 5 bases and J lost 3; bases outside the gene matches: 7. This CDR3 comprises 15 residues. Per the germline V gene, CDR1 is SGHKS and CDR2 is YYEKEE (reference sequence). The CDR3 DNA sequence: TGTGCCAGCAGTTTAGGACAGGGCCACTACAATGAGCAGTTCTTC. Protein sequence: CASSLGQGHYNEQFF.

The chain employs TRBV18 and TRBJ1-1; the D gene is possibly TRBD1 (6 bases). Germline-derived CDR1 and CDR2 are KGHSH and LQKENI. The V end lost 5 bases, the J end lost 3 bases, and 10 bases lay between the germline ends. There are 13 residues in the CDR3. CDR3 sequence reads: CASSGGADTEAFF. The CDR3 DNA follows: TGTGCCAGCTCAGGGGGGGCGGACACTGAAGCTTTCTTT.

The CDR3, as DNA: TGTGCCAGCAGCTTACGACAGGGTAACGGCTACACCTTC. Translating gives CASSLRQGNGYTF. The chain joins TRBV7-2 to TRBJ1-2; 7 bases are shared with TRBD1. Germline lookup yields CDR1 SGHTA and CDR2 FQGNSA. The CDR3 covers 13 residues. The trim removed 2 bases at V and 8 bases at J, leaving 5 bases unmatched.

The chain links TRBV7-2 to TRBJ1-3; possible D gene TRBD1, 6 bases. The germline V gene encodes CDR1 SGHTA and CDR2 FQGNSA. With 5 bases removed from V and 2 bases from J, the gap between germline ends came to 19 bases. The CDR3 extends over 17 amino acids. In DNA form, the CDR3 reads TGTGCCAGCAGCCCCGTTCCCTTGGGGGCAACTGGAAACACCATATATTTT. Protein sequence: CASSPVPLGATGNTIYF. Looking up the rest from reference TRBV7-2 and TRBJ1-3 gives the full variable domain: GAGVSQSPSNKVTEKGKDVELRCDPISGHTALYWYRQSLGQGLEFLIYFQGNSAPDKSGLPSDRFSAERTGGSVSTLTIQRTQQEDSAVYLCASSPVPLGATGNTIYFGEGSWLTVV.

This rearrangement joins TRBV10-2 to TRBJ2-7, with D uncertain. V lost 0 bases and J lost 3, with 6 bases in between. The CDR3 contains 13 residues. Looked up from germline, CDR1 is WSHSY and CDR2 is SAAADI. The CDR3 loop is CASSESPDYEQYF. DNA for the CDR3: TGCGCCAGCAGTGAGTCCCCAGACTACGAGCAGTACTTC.

V and J are TRBV6-4 and TRBJ1-2; 9 bases map to TRBD1. With 5 bases clipped from V and 3 bases from J, the junction kept 4 bases outside the gene matches. In germline, CDR1 is MRHNA, CDR2 SNTAGT. This CDR3 spans 14 amino acids. The CDR3 sequence is CASSSGQGHYGYTF. CDR3 coding DNA: TGTGCCAGCAGTTCGGGACAGGGCCACTATGGCTACACCTTC.

The chain couples TRBV5-1 to TRBJ2-6; perhaps TRBD1 as D (6 bases). Germline assignment: CDR1 SGHRS and CDR2 YFSETQ. Trimming left V 3 bases short and J 2 bases short, with 9 bases between. This CDR3 is built from 15 residues. Here the CDR3 reads CASSSGQPGANVLTF. The CDR3 coding sequence is TGCGCCAGCAGCTCGGGACAACCTGGGGCCAACGTCCTGACTTTC.